These T cell receptor beta chains were read from a single sample in a study of chemoradiotherapy in HPV16-positive cancers. The table came from immunoSEQ multiplex PCR; TCRdb's copy has only in-frame clones and leaves some out. Counted here are about 7,500 clones, less than 90% occurring once; the ten biggest clones make up about 3.7%. The sample was acquired from a patient who underwent chemoradiotherapy. These receptors all stem from a human donor with HPV-associated anogenital cancer. Both conserved end residues are part of each CDR3. The D gene is left open where the match is weak. Only some rows state a clone size, as once, few, many or a class for expanded clones.

TRBV5-4	TRBJ2-7	NA	once	TGTGCCAGCAGCTTGGGGACTTTAAGCTCCTACGAGCAGTACTTC	CASSLGTLSSYEQYF
TRBV10-1	TRBJ1-1	NA	NA	TGCGCCAGCAGTGAGTTACCAGACAGTCTGAGGAACACTGAAGCTTTCTTT	CASSELPDSLRNTEAFF
TRBV4-1	TRBJ2-2	NA	once	TGCGCCAGCAGCCAAGAATCCCGGGCAGTCGGGGAGCTGTTTTTT	CASSQESRAVGELFF
TRBV2	TRBJ2-3	NA	NA	TGTGCCAGCAGTGTCGGGAGTCTTGCAGATACGCAGTATTTT	CASSVGSLADTQYF
TRBV11-3	TRBJ2-7	NA	NA	TGTGCCAGCAGCTTAGAGACTCTTACAGGGACTTGGATCTACGAGCAGTACTTC	CASSLETLTGTWIYEQYF
TRBV29-1	TRBJ2-6	NA	NA	TGCAGCGTTGAGCTCCACCCCCTCTCTGGGGCCAACGTCCTGACTTTC	CSVELHPLSGANVLTF
TRBV2	TRBJ2-3	NA	NA	TGTGCCAGCAGTGTGGGGGACACGCAGTATTTT	CASSVGDTQYF
TRBV5-1	TRBJ2-5	TRBD1	NA	TGCGCCAGCAGCTCGGGACAGGGAAAGACCCAGTACTTC	CASSSGQGKTQYF
TRBV30	TRBJ1-2	NA	NA	TGTGCCTGGAGTGTGGAAGCTAACTATGGCTACACCTTC	CAWSVEANYGYTF
TRBV6-6	TRBJ2-1	NA	NA	TGTGCCAGCACCCCTAGGGGGAGCGGCTCCTACAATGAGCAGTTCTTC	CASTPRGSGSYNEQFF
TRBV28	TRBJ1-2	NA	NA	TGTGCCAGCAGTTTTATTACAGCCGACTATGGCTACACCTTC	CASSFITADYGYTF
TRBV7-9	TRBJ1-5	TRBD1	NA	TGTGCCAGCAGTCCGGGACAGGGCGTTTATCAGCCCCAGCATTTT	CASSPGQGVYQPQHF
TRBV21-1	TRBJ2-5	NA	NA	TGTGCCAGCAGCCCCATAATGGGGGGGCGTCGAGAGACCCAGTACTTC	CASSPIMGGRRETQYF
TRBV4-2	TRBJ1-1	NA	NA	TGTGCCAGCAGCCAAGGGAACAGGGTGGACACTGAAGCTTTCTTT	CASSQGNRVDTEAFF
TRBV6-1	TRBJ1-4	NA	NA	TGTGCCAGCAGTGAAGTTGGAAGGTTCCTGTTTTTT	CASSEVGRFLFF
TRBV7-8	TRBJ1-4	NA	NA	TGTGCCAGCAGCTTAGAGCACAGGCGTGAAAAACTGTTTTTT	CASSLEHRREKLFF
TRBV6-5	TRBJ1-2	NA	NA	TGTGCCAGCAGTCCGGGGGCTAACTATGGCTACACCTTC	CASSPGANYGYTF
TRBV5-1	TRBJ2-5	TRBD2	NA	TGCGCCAGCAGCTTGGGAAGTAGCGGGGGTGGAGAGACCCAGTACTTC	CASSLGSSGGGETQYF
TRBV7-6	TRBJ2-5	TRBD1	NA	TGTGCCAGCAGCCAGACAGGGAGAGAGACCCAGTACTTC	CASSQTGRETQYF
TRBV29-1	TRBJ2-3	NA	once	TGCAGCGTAGATAGGGCGGGGGATACGCAGTATTTT	CSVDRAGDTQYF
TRBV7-8	TRBJ2-7	NA	NA	TGTGCCAGCAGCTTAGGGGTAGCCCGGACCTACGAGCAGTACTTC	CASSLGVARTYEQYF
TRBV30	TRBJ2-3	NA	NA	TGTGCCTGGAGTGTGGTCGGGGCCGATACGCAGTATTTT	CAWSVVGADTQYF
TRBV27	TRBJ2-1	NA	once	TGTGCCAGCAGTTTATCCGCCTCACCATCACTTGAGCAGTTCTTC	CASSLSASPSLEQFF
TRBV9	TRBJ2-1	NA	NA	TGTGCCAGCAGCGTAGATAGACTCGAGGATGAGCAGTTCTTC	CASSVDRLEDEQFF
TRBV9	TRBJ2-1	TRBD2	NA	TGTGCCAGCAGCGTTACGGTGGAATACAACGGGAGGCTTTACAATGAGCAGTTCTTC	CASSVTVEYNGRLYNEQFF
TRBV27	TRBJ1-5	NA	NA	TGTGCCAGCAGTTTAACCTTGTTCAATCAGCCCCAGCATTTT	CASSLTLFNQPQHF
TRBV7-2	TRBJ2-1	TRBD2	few	TGTGCCAGCAGCCGGGGGGGCGGGTGGAATGAGCAGTTCTTC	CASSRGGGWNEQFF
TRBV6-1	TRBJ2-1	NA	NA	TGTGCCAGCAGTGGAACCATGATAGGTGAGCAGTTCTTC	CASSGTMIGEQFF
TRBV5-6	TRBJ2-7	NA	NA	TGTGCCAGCAGCTTCAGGTCCCCCAACTCCTACGAGCAGTACTTC	CASSFRSPNSYEQYF
TRBV7-9	TRBJ2-5	NA	NA	TGTGCCAGCAGCCCACATTCGGGAAAAGAGACCCAGTACTTC	CASSPHSGKETQYF
TRBV9	TRBJ2-1	NA	NA	TGTGCCAGCAGCGCAATGGTGGGGGATGAGCAGTTCTTC	CASSAMVGDEQFF
TRBV14	TRBJ1-3	NA	NA	TGTGCCAGCAGCCACCGGGGAAGCTCTGGAAACACCATATATTTT	CASSHRGSSGNTIYF
TRBV11-3	TRBJ2-2	TRBD1	NA	TGTGCCAGCAGCTTCGAGACAGGGACCAAGAACACCGGGGAGCTGTTTTTT	CASSFETGTKNTGELFF
TRBV5-6	TRBJ1-1	NA	NA	NA	CASSFAVGTPGIF
TRBV27	TRBJ1-1	NA	NA	TGTGAAATAAGGCGGGGGAAAAGCACTGAAGCTTTCTTT	CEIRRGKSTEAFF
TRBV13	TRBJ1-1	NA	NA	TGTGCCAGCAGCTTCAGGGGAGGAGGGACTGAAGCTTTCTTT	CASSFRGGGTEAFF
TRBV7-9	TRBJ2-1	NA	NA	TGTGCCAGCAGCTTAGCGAGTCGGGTCAGCGGCGAGCAGTTCTTC	CASSLASRVSGEQFF
TRBV2	TRBJ2-7	NA	NA	TGTGCCAGCAGTGAAGCTAAAGATGTCTACGAGCAGTACTTC	CASSEAKDVYEQYF
TRBV23-1	TRBJ1-5	TRBD1	NA	TGCGCCAGCACCCCTGTAGGACAGGGCAGCAATCAGCCCCAGCATTTT	CASTPVGQGSNQPQHF
TRBV20-1	TRBJ2-7	NA	NA	TGCAGTGCTACCGACAACTACGAGCAGTACTTC	CSATDNYEQYF
TRBV5-1	TRBJ2-7	TRBD1	NA	TGCGCCAGCAGCTTGAGTGGACAGGGTAAATACGAGCAGTACTTC	CASSLSGQGKYEQYF
TRBV2	TRBJ1-1	TRBD1	NA	TGTGCCAGCAGGGCAGGGGGACTGAACACTGAAGCTTTCTTT	CASRAGGLNTEAFF
TRBV7-8	TRBJ1-5	NA	NA	TGTGCCAGCAGCTTGACGGGGGGGGAGGGTCAGCCCCAGCATTTT	CASSLTGGEGQPQHF
TRBV7-8	TRBJ2-7	NA	NA	TGTGCCAGCACTCCCTCTCGGGCTAGACCCTACGAGCAGTACTTC	CASTPSRARPYEQYF
TRBV25-1	TRBJ2-7	TRBD2	NA	TGTGCCAGCAGTGAAGAACTAGCGGCCCACCCTTTAGCCTACGAGCAGTACTTC	CASSEELAAHPLAYEQYF
TRBV7-6	TRBJ2-7	NA	NA	TGTGCCAGCAGCGATGACATCTACGAGCAGTACTTC	CASSDDIYEQYF
TRBV7-8	TRBJ2-2	TRBD2	NA	TGTGCCAGCAGCTTCGGGGGGAGGGGAGGTGCGGAGCTGTTTTTT	CASSFGGRGGAELFF
TRBV13	TRBJ2-3	TRBD2	NA	TGTGCCAGCAGCTTAGACCCAGCGGGGGCAAGCACAGATACGCAGTATTTT	CASSLDPAGASTDTQYF
TRBV14	TRBJ2-3	TRBD2	NA	TGTGCCAGCAGCCAAGAGATACTAGCGGGGGTTACGCAGTATTTT	CASSQEILAGVTQYF
TRBV6-1	TRBJ2-7	TRBD2	NA	TGTGCCAGCAGTACTAGCGGGGGAACCTACGAGCAGTACTTC	CASSTSGGTYEQYF
TRBV6-1	TRBJ2-7	NA	once	TGTGCCAGCGGTAGGGGCACCTACGAGCAGTACTTC	CASGRGTYEQYF
TRBV6-5	TRBJ2-7	TRBD1	NA	TGTGCCAGCAGTCGGGCCGGGACAGGGTTGTACGAGCAGTACTTC	CASSRAGTGLYEQYF
TRBV27	TRBJ2-5	NA	NA	TGTGCCAGCAGTTTTAAGGCTCGGGCAACAGGCTACCAAGAGACCCAGTACTTC	CASSFKARATGYQETQYF
TRBV7-2	TRBJ2-7	TRBD1	NA	TGTGCCAGCAGCCCCCCCGGGACAGGGTCCTACGAGCAGTACTTC	CASSPPGTGSYEQYF
TRBV14	TRBJ2-6	NA	NA	TGTGCCAGCAAAGACCTCGGGGGAAAATGTGGGGCCAACGTCCTGACTTTC	CASKDLGGKCGANVLTF
TRBV28	TRBJ2-6	TRBD1	NA	TGTGCCAGCCGGGACAGGGTCTCTGGGGCCAACGTCCTGACTTTC	CASRDRVSGANVLTF
TRBV5-5	TRBJ2-7	TRBD2	NA	TGTGCCAGCAGCTTTGCGGGACTAGAGAACTACGAGCAGTACTTC	CASSFAGLENYEQYF